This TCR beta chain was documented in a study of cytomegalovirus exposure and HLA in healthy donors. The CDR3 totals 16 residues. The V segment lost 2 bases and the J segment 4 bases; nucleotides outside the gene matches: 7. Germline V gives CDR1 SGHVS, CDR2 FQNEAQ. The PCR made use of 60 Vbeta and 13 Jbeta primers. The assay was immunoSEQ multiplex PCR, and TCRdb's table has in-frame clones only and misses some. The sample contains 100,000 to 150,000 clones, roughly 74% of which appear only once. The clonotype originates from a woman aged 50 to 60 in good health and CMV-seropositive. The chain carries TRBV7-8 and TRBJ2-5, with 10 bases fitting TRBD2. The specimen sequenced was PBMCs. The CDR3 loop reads CASSLNLAGVGETQYF. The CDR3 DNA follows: TGTGCCAGCAGCTTAAATCTAGCGGGGGTCGGAGAGACCCAGTACTTC.